This T cell receptor beta chain was retrieved from a study of T cell repertoires in cytomegalovirus infection. The table lists this clonotype with a count of one. The CDR3 is 17 residues long. Germline assignment: CDR1 LNHNV and CDR2 YYDKDF (reference sequence). Trimming stripped 2 bases from V and 1 base from J, with 17 bases between. TCRdb re-analysed the reads in MiXCR, keeping a single row per CDR3 protein. Of about 400,000 distinct CDR3 sequences listed, less than 20% are singletons. The sequence derives from a human donor in good health (CMV status not recorded). Some clones in this sample may be carry-over from other donors' samples. The chain links TRBV15 to TRBJ1-1, with no clear D. The source material was PBMCs. CDR3 loop: CATSRLPRLGENTEAFF. CDR3 coding DNA: TGTGCCACCAGCAGACTTCCCCGTTTAGGCGAGAACACTGAAGCTTTCTTT.